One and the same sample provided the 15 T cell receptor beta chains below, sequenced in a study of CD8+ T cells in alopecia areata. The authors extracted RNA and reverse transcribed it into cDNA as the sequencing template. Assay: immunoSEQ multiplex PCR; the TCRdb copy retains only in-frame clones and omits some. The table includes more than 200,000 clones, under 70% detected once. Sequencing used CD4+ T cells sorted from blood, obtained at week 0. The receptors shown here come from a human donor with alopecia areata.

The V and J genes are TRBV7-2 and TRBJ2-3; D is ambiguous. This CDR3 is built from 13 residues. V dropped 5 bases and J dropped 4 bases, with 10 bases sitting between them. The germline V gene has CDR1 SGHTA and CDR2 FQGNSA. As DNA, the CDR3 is TGTGCCAGCAGCATCCGGACGTCAGATACGCAGTATTTT. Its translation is CASSIRTSDTQYF.

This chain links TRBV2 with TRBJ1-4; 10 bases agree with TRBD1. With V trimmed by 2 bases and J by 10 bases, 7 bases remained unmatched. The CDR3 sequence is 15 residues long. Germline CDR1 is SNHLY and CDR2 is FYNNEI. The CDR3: CASSERDRGVGKLFF. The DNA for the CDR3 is TGTGCCAGCAGTGAAAGGGACAGGGGAGTCGGAAAACTGTTTTTT.

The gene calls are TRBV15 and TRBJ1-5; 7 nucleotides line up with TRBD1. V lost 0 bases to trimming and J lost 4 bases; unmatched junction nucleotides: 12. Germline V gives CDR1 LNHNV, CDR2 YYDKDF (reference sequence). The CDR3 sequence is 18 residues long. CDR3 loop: CATSRDFKEGASNQPQHF. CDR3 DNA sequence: TGTGCCACCAGCAGAGATTTCAAGGAGGGGGCTTCTAATCAGCCCCAGCATTTT.

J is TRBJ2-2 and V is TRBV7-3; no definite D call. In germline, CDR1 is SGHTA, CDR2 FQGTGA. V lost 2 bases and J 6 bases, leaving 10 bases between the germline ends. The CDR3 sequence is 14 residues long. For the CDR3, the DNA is TGTGCCAGCAGCTTATCTTCCAGATCCGGGGAGCTGTTTTTT. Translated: CASSLSSRSGELFF.

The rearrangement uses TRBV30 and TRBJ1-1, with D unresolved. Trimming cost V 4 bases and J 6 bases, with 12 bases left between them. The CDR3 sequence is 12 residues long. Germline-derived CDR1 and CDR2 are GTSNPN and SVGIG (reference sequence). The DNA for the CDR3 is TGTGCCTGGATCCATCTAACCTCTGAAGCTTTCTTT. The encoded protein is CAWIHLTSEAFF.

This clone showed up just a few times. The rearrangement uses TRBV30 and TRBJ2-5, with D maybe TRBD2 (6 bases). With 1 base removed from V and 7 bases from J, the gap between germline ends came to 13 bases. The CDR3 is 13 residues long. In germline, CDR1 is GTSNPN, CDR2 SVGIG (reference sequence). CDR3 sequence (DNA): TGTGCCTGGAGTGAGGGAGCCGGGAGGACCCAGTACTTC. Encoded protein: CAWSEGAGRTQYF.

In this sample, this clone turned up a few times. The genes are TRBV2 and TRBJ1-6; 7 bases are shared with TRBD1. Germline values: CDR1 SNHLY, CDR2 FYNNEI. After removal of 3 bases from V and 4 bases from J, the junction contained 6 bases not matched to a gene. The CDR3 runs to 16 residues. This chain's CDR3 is CASSETRDSYNSPLHF. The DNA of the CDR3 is TGTGCCAGCAGTGAGACCCGGGACAGTTATAATTCACCCCTCCACTTT. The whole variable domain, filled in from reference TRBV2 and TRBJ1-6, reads EPEVTQTPSHQVTQMGQEVILRCVPISNHLYFYWYRQILGQKVEFLVSFYNNEISEKSEIFDDQFSVERPDGSNFTLKIRSTKLEDSAMYFCASSETRDSYNSPLHFGNGTRLTVT.

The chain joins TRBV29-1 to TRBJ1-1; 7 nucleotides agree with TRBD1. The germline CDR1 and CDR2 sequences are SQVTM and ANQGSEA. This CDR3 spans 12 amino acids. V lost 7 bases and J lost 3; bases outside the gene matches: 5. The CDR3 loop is CSGSTGYTEAFF. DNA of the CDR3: TGCAGCGGCTCGACAGGGTACACTGAAGCTTTCTTT.

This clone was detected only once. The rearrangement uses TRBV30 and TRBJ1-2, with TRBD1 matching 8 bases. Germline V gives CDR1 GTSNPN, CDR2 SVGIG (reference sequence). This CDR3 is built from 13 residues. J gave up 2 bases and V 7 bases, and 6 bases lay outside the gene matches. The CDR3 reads CALRTGNNYGYTF. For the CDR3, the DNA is TGTGCCTTACGGACAGGGAACAACTATGGCTACACCTTC.

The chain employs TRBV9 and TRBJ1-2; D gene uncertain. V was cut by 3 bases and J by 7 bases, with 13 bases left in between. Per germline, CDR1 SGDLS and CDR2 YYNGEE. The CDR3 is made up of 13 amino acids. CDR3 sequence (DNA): TGTGCCAGCAGCGCCATGACGAGGGTTGGCTACACCTTC. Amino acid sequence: CASSAMTRVGYTF.

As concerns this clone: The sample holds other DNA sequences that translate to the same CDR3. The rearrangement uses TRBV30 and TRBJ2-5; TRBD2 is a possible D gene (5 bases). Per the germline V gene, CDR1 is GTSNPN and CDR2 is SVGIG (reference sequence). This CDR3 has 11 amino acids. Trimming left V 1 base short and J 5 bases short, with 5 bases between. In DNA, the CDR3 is TGTGCCTGGAGTGGCGGGGAGACCCAGTACTTC. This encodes CAWSGGETQYF.

CDR3 loop: CASTGTGATGELFF. The CDR3 region has the DNA TGCGCCAGCACCGGGACAGGGGCCACCGGGGAGCTGTTTTTT. The gene calls are TRBV5-1 and TRBJ2-2; 10 bases are shared with TRBD1. The germline V gene has CDR1 SGHRS and CDR2 YFSETQ. The V gene end was trimmed by 6 bases and the J gene end by 4 bases; junction bases not matched to a gene: 3. The CDR3 consists of 14 residues.

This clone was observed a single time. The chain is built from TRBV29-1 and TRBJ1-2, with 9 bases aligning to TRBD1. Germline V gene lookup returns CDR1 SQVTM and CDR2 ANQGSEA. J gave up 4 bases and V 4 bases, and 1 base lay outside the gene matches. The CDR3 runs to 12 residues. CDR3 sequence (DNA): TGCAGCGTTGGGGACAGGGTCTATGGCTACACCTTC. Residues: CSVGDRVYGYTF.

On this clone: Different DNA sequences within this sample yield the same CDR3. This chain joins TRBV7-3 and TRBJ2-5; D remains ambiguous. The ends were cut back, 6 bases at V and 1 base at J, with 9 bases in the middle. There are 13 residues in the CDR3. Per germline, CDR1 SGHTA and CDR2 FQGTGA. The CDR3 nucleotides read TGTGCCAGCAGTCTCGGCTCCCAAGAGACCCAGTACTTC. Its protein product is CASSLGSQETQYF.

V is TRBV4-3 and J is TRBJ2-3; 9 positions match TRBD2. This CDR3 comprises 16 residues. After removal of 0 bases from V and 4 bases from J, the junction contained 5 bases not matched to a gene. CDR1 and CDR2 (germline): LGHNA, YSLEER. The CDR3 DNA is TGCGCCAGCAGCCAAGAAAGGGCGGGGGGGCCAGATACGCAGTATTTT. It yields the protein CASSQERAGGPDTQYF.